This TCR beta chain was identified in a study of graft-versus-host responses after intestinal transplantation. Sequencing was performed with immunoSEQ multiplex PCR; in TCRdb, only in-frame clones are kept and a portion is missing. The repertoire holds 90,000 to 120,000 clones, with approximately 86% as singletons. General study results and limits: In recipient marrow, GvH clones were found, and some appeared first in ileum or blood.

With regard to this clone: As yet, its antigen is unknown.

V was pared by 4 bases and J by 5 bases, with 17 bases between. The germline V gene encodes CDR1 LNHDA and CDR2 SQIVND (reference sequence). The CDR3 extends over 15 amino acids. The starting material was unstimulated CD4+ T cells sorted from spleen or lymph node cells, obtained before transplant. This chain links TRBV19 with TRBJ1-1; a weak D match, TRBD1 (6 bases). The TCR was taken from a human donor who was the organ donor for an intestinal transplant. The DNA of the CDR3 is TGTGCCAGTAGTAACGGACCGGGGGCGGGTACTGAAGCTTTCTTT. Protein sequence: CASSNGPGAGTEAFF.